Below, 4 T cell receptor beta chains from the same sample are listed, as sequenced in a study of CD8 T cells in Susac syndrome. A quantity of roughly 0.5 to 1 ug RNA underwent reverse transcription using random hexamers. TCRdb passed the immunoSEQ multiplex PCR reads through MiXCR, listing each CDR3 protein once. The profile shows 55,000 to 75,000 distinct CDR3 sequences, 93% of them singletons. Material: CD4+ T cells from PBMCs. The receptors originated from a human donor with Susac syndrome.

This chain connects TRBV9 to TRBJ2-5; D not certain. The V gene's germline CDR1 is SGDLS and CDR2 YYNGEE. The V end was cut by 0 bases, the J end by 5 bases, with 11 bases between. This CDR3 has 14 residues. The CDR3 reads CASSVVSLGETQYF. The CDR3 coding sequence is TGTGCCAGCAGCGTAGTGTCCCTCGGGGAGACCCAGTACTTC.

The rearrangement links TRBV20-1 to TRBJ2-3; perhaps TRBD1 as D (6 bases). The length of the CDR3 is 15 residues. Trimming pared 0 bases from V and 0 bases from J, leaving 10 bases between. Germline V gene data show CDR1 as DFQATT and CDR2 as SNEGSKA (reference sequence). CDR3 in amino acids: CSARDPGASTDTQYF. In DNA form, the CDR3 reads TGCAGTGCTAGAGATCCAGGGGCTAGCACAGATACGCAGTATTTT.

The CDR3 region is CASSLNSQGNTIYF. CDR3 in DNA: TGTGCCAGCAGCTTAAATTCTCAAGGGAACACCATATATTTT. The chain recombines TRBV7-2 with TRBJ1-3; no clear D gene. The germline V gene encodes CDR1 SGHTA and CDR2 FQGNSA. Trimming removed 2 bases from V and 7 bases from J, with 12 bases in between. The CDR3 is 14 amino acids.

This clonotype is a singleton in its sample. CDR3 nucleotides: TGCAGTGCTAGGCCTCCGGGACAGAAGAACACCGGGGAGCTGTTTTTT. This codes for CSARPPGQKNTGELFF. The chain carries TRBV20-1 and TRBJ2-2, with 7 bases matching TRBD1. Germline CDR1 is DFQATT and CDR2 is SNEGSKA (reference sequence). J lost 1 base, V lost 3 bases, and 8 bases had no gene match. This CDR3 has 16 residues.